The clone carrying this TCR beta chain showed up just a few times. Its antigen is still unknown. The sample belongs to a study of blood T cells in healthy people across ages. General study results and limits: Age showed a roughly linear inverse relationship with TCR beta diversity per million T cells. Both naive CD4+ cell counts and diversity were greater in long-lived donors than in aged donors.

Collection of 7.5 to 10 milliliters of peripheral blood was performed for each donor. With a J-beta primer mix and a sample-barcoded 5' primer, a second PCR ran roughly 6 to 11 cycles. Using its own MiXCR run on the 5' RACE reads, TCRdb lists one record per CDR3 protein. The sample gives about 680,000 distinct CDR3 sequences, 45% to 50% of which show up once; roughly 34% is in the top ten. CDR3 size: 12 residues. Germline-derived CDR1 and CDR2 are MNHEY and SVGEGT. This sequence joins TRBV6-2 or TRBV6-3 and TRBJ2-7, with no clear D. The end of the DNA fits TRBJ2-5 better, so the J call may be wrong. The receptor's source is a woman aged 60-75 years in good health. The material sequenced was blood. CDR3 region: CASSPNLGTQYF. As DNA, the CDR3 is TGTGCCAGCAGCCCCAATCTTGGGACCCAGTACTTC.